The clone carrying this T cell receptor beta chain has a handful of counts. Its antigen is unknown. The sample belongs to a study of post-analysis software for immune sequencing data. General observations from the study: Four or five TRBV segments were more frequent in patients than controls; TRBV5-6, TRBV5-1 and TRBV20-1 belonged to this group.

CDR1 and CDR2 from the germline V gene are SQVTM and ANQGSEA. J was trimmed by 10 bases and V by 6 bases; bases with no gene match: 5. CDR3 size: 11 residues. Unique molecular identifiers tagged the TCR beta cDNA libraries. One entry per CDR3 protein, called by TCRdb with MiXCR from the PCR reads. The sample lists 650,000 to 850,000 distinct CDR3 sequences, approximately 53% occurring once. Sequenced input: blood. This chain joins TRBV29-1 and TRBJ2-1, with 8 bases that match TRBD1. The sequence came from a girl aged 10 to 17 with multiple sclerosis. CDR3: CSVRDRREQFF. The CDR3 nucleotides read TGCAGCGTCCGGGACAGGCGAGAGCAGTTCTTC.